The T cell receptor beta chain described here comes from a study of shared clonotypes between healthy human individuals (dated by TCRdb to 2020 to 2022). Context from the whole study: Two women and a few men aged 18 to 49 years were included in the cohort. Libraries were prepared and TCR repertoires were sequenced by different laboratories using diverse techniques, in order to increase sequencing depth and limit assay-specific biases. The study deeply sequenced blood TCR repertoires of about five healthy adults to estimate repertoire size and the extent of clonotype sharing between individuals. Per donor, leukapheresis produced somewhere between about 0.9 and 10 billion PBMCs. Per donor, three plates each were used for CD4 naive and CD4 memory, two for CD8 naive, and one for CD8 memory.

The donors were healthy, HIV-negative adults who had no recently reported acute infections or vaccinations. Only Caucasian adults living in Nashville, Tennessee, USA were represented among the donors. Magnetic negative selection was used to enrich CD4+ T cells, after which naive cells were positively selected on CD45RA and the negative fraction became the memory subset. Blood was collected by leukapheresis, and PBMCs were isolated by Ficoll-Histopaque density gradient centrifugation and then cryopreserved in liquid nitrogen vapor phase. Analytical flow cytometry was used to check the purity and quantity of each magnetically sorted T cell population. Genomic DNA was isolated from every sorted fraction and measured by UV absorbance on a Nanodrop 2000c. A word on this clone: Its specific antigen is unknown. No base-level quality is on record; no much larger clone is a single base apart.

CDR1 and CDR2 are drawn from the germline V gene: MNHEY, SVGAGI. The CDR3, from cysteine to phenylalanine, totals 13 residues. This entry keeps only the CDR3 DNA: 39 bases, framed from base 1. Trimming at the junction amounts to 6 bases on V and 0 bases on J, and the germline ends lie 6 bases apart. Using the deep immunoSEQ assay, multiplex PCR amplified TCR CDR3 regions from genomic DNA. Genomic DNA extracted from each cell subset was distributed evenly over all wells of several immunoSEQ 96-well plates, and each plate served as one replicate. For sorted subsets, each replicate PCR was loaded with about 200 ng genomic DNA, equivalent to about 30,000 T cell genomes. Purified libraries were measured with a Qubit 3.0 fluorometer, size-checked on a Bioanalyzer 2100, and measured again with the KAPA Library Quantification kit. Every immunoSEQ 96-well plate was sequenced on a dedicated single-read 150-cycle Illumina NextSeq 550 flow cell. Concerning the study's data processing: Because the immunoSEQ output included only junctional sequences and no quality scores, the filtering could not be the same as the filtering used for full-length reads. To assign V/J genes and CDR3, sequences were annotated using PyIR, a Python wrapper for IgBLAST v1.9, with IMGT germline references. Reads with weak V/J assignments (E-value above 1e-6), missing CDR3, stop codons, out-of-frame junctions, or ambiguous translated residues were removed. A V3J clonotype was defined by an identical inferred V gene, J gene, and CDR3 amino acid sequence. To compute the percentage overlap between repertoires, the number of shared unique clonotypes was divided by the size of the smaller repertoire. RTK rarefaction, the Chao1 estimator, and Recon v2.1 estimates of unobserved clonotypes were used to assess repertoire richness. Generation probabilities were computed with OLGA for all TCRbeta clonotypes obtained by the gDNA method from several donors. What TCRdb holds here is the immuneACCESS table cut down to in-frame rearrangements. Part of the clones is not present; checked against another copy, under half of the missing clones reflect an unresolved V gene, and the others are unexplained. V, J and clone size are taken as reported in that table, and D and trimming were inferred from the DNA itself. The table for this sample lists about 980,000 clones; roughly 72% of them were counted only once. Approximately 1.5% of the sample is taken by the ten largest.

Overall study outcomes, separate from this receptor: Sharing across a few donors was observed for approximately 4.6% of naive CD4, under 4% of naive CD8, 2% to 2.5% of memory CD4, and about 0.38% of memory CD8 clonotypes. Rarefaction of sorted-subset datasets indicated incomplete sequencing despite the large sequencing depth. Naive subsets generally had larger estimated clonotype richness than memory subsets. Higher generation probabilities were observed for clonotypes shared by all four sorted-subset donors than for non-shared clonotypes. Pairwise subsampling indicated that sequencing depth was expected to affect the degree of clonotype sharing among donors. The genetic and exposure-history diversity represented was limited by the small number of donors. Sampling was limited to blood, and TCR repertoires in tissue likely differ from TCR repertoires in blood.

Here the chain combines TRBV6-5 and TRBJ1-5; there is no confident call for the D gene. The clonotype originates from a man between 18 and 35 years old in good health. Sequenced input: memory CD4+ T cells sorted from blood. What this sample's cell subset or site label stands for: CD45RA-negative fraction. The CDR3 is CASRRSSNQPQHF. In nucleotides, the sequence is TGTGCCAGCAGACGGTCTAGCAATCAGCCCCAGCATTTT.